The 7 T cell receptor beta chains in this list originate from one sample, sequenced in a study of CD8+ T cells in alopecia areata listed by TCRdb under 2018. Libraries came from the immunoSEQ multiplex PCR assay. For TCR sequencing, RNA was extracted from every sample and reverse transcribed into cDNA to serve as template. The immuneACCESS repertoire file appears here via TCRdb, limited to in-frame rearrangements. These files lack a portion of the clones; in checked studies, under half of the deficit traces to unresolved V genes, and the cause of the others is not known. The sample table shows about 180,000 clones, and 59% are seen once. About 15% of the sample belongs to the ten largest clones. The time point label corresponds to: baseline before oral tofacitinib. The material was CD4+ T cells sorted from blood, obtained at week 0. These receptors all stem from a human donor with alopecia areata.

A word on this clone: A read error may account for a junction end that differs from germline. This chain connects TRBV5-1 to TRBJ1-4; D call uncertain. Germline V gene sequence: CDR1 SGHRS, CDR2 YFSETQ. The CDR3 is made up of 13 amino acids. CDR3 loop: CASSLEVGGNSVF. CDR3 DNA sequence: TGCGCCAGCAGCTTGGAAGTAGGCGGGAACTCGGTTTTT.

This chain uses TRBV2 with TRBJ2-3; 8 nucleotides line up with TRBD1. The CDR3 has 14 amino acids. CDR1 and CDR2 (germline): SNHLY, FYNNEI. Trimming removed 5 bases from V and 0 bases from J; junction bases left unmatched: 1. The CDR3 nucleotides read TGTGCCAGCAGTAACAGGGGGAGCACAGATACGCAGTATTTT. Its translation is CASSNRGSTDTQYF.

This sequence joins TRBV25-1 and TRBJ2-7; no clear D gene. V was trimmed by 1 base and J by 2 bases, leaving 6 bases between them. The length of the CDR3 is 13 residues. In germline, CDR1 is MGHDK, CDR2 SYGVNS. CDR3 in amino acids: CASSELVPYEQYF. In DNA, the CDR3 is TGTGCCAGCAGTGAATTAGTTCCCTACGAGCAGTACTTC.

The chain's CDR3 is CSVEDLRGGAYEQYF. The DNA for the CDR3 is TGCAGCGTTGAAGATTTACGAGGGGGGGCCTACGAGCAGTACTTC. The J gene is TRBJ2-7, the V gene TRBV29-1; possible D gene TRBD2, 7 bases. V dropped 0 bases and J dropped 2 bases, with 14 bases sitting between them. The CDR3 extends over 15 amino acids. In germline, CDR1 is SQVTM, CDR2 ANQGSEA.

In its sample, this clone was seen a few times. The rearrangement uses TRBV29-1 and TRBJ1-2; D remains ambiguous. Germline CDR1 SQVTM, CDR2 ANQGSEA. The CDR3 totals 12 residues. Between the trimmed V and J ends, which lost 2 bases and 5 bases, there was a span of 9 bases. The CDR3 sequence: CSVELTEYGYTF. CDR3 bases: TGCAGCGTTGAACTTACAGAGTATGGCTACACCTTC.

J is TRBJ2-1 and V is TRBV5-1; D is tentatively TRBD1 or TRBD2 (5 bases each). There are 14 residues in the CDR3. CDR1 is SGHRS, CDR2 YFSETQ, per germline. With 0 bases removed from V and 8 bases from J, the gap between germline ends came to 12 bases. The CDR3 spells CASSLGGALDEQFF. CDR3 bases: TGCGCCAGCAGCTTGGGAGGGGCGCTGGATGAGCAGTTCTTC.

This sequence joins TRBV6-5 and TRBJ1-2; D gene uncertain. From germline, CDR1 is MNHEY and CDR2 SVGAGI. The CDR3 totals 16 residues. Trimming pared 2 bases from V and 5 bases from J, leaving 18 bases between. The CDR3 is CASSYRSPREGYGYTF. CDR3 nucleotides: TGTGCCAGCAGTTACCGTAGCCCCCGGGAAGGGTATGGCTACACCTTC.